This T cell receptor beta chain originates from a study of blood T cells in healthy people across ages. General study results and limits: The fall in TCR beta diversity per million T cells was roughly linear with age.

About this clonotype itself: Its antigen is not known.

CDR3 length equals 12 residues. Looked up from germline, CDR1 is MNHNS and CDR2 is SASEGT. V gave up 2 bases and J gave up 12 bases, with 11 bases separating them. A sample-barcoded 5' primer and a J-beta primer mix were used in a second PCR of roughly 7 to 11 cycles. TCRdb itself ran the 5' RACE reads through MiXCR, one entry per CDR3 protein. The sample contains over a million distinct CDR3 sequences, 40% to 55% of which appear only once. The chain has TRBV6-1 and TRBJ2-1; D is possibly TRBD2 (6 bases). Sequencing was performed on blood. The clonotype originates from a woman aged 55-70 years in good health. The CDR3 region has the DNA TGTGCCAGCAGTGAATGGAGGGAGGTGCAGTTCTTC. This gives the protein CASSEWREVQFF.